The source of this T cell receptor beta chain is a study of Ad26.COV2.S vaccination and SARS-CoV-2 variants. Study as a whole: Into the muscle, Ad26.COV2.S was dosed once or twice, 56 days apart. The study's findings and limits: Measurements of TCR breadth and depth may have given underestimates of the total T cell responses.

Remarks on this clone: The antigen is not known.

Treatment defined: approximately 18 received Ad26.COV2.S at low or high dose, single or two shots; roughly 5 received placebo; per-sample allocation not given. The samples date from day 63 after the first vaccine or placebo injection. An Ad26 vector expressing Wuhan-strain SARS-CoV-2 spike constituted the vaccine. This CDR3 contains 16 residues. V was clipped by 2 bases and J by 0 bases, with 14 bases between them. Germline V CDR1 and CDR2: GTSNPN, SVGIG (reference sequence). Generated by immunoSEQ multiplex PCR, the TCRdb table keeps only in-frame clones and is missing some. Of about 350,000 clones in the sample, about 89% are singletons; the top ten hold approximately 5%.

The TCR was taken from a person between 18 and 59 years old who received the Ad26.COV2.S COVID-19 vaccine or a placebo. The chain combines TRBV30 with TRBJ1-5; no clear D gene. The source was peripheral blood, collected in a trial of Ad26.COV2.S vaccine versus placebo. Written as DNA, the CDR3 is TGTGCCTGGAGTTCCTACCACGGGGATAGCAATCAGCCCCAGCATTTT. It specifies CAWSSYHGDSNQPQHF. Using reference TRBV30 and TRBJ1-5 for the parts outside the CDR3, the full variable domain is SQTIHQWPATLVQPVGSPLSLECTVEGTSNPNLYWYRQAAGRGLQLLFYSVGIGQISSEVPQNLSASRPQDRQFILSSKKLLLSDSGFYLCAWSSYHGDSNQPQHFGDGTRLSIL.